Below, 5 T cell receptor beta chains from the same sample are listed, as sequenced in a study of blood T cell repertoires in COVID-19. TCRdb's copy holds only in-frame clones and misses some; the assay was immunoSEQ multiplex PCR. The sample includes 180,000 or so clones, approximately 85% of them seen just once. Sequenced material: peripheral blood. All receptors come from a woman aged 55-70 years with acute or convalescent COVID-19.

The rearrangement joins TRBV5-4 to TRBJ2-1; 8 positions agree with TRBD2. V lost 4 bases, J lost 4 bases, and 7 bases stayed unmatched. Germline CDR1 is SGHNT and CDR2 is YYREEE (reference sequence). This CDR3 has 15 amino acids. The CDR3 sequence is CASSVTLADYNEQFF. The CDR3 nucleotides are TGTGCCAGCAGCGTCACACTAGCGGATTACAATGAGCAGTTCTTC.

This clone has just one count. The chain links TRBV28 to TRBJ1-2, with a possible D match to TRBD1 (5 bases). CDR3 length: 11 residues. Trimming removed 7 bases from V and 3 bases from J, with 6 bases in between. The germline V gene encodes CDR1 MDHEN and CDR2 SYDVKM. CDR3 in DNA: TGTGCCAGCAAACAGGACTATGGCTACACCTTC. This codes for CASKQDYGYTF.

The rearrangement links TRBV10-3 to TRBJ1-3, with D maybe TRBD1 (6 bases). The ends were cut back, 6 bases at V and 0 bases at J, with 12 bases in the middle. CDR3 length equals 15 residues. Germline CDR1 ENHRY, CDR2 SYGVKD. The CDR3 protein is CAIRRTEVSGNTIYF. The CDR3 nucleotides are TGTGCCATCAGGCGGACAGAGGTCTCTGGAAACACCATATATTTT.

The gene calls are TRBV7-9 and TRBJ1-6; D gene uncertain. CDR3 length: 14 residues. Trimming took off 2 bases at V and 7 bases at J, with 9 bases between the two ends. CDR1 SEHNR and CDR2 FQNEAQ come from the germline V gene (reference sequence). The CDR3 reads CASSLTVPNSPLHF. The CDR3 DNA reads as TGTGCCAGCAGCTTAACAGTTCCAAATTCACCCCTCCACTTT. The variable domain in full, with the rest retrieved from reference TRBV7-9 and TRBJ1-6, is DTGVSQNPRHKITKRGQNVTFRCDPISEHNRLYWYRQTLGQGPEFLTYFQNEAQLEKSRLLSDRFSAERPKGSFSTLEIQRTEQGDSAMYLCASSLTVPNSPLHFGNGTRLTVT.

This chain uses TRBV19 with TRBJ2-1; D possibly corresponds to TRBD1 (6 bases). Per germline, CDR1 LNHDA and CDR2 SQIVND (reference sequence). Trimming pared 4 bases from V and 8 bases from J, leaving 12 bases between. This CDR3 is built from 13 residues. The CDR3 nucleotides are TGTGCCAGTAGTAACCCAAACAGGGATGAGCAGTTCTTC. Translated: CASSNPNRDEQFF. Using reference TRBV19 and TRBJ2-1 for the parts outside the CDR3, the full variable domain is DGGITQSPKYLFRKEGQNVTLSCEQNLNHDAMYWYRQDPGQGLRLIYYSQIVNDFQKGDIAEGYSVSREKKESFPLTVTSAQKNPTAFYLCASSNPNRDEQFFGPGTRLTVL.